This T cell receptor (beta chain) was recorded in a study of T-cell memory formation after mild COVID-19. The germline V gene has CDR1 MNHEY and CDR2 SVGEGT. V lost 4 bases and J lost 1, with 13 bases in between. The CDR3 runs 15 residues. For this clonotype: Antigen unknown.

From the 5' RACE reads, TCRdb called clonotypes with MiXCR, one entry per CDR3 protein. The sample contains a few hundred thousand distinct CDR3 sequences, around 15% of which appear only once. Study-wide findings and caveats: Clones contracting day 15 to 85 were balanced CD4/CD8; later expanders leaned CD4+.

Sequences were obtained from PBMCs or a T cell subset sorted from them (not recorded which). The chain combines TRBV6-2 or TRBV6-3 with TRBJ1-1; unclear D gene. The sequence was obtained from a man aged 18 to 30 who had mild COVID-19 (a few samples of this study predate the infection). Cell type and time point are not known. CDR3 sequence reads: CASSWQWAKNTEAFF. DNA for the CDR3: TGTGCCAGCAGTTGGCAGTGGGCTAAGAACACTGAAGCTTTCTTT.